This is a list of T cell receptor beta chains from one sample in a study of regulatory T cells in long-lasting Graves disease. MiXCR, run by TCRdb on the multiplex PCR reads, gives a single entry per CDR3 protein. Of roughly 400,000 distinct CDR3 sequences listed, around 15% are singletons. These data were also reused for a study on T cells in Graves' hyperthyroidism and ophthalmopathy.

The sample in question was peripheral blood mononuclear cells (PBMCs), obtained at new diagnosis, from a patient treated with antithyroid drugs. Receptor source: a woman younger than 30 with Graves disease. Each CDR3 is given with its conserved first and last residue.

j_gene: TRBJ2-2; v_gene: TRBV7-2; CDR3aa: CASSLLGFPGTGELFF
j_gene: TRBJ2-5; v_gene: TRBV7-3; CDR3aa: CASSSALQETQYF
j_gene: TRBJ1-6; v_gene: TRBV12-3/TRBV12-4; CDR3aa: CASSLTRLGRGSPLHF
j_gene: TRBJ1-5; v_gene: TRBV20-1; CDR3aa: CSARADRDLFPQHF
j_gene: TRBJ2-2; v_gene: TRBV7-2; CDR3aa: CASLSGTSGFTGELFF
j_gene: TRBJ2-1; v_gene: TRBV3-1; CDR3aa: CASSQDPGTSGSFYNEQFF
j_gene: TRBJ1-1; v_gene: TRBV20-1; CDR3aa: CSAKQGQGEIQAFF
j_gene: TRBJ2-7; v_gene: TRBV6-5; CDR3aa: CASSYSFRTAYEQYF
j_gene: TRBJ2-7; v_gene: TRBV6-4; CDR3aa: CASSYYGLAEENNEQYF
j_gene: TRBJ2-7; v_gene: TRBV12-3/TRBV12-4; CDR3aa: CASSFSSGEWTYEQYF
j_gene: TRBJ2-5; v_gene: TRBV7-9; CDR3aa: CASSLGLTGPPKGQETQYF
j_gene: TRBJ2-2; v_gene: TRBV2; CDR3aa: CASTPELVPLEPNTGVFFTGELFF
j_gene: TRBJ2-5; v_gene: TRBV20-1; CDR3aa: CSAPRDRMSTQYF
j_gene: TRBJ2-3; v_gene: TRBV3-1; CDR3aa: CASSSGTSSLTDTQYF
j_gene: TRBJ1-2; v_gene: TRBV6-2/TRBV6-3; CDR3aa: CARPLGANYGYTF
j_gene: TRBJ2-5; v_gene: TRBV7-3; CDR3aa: CASSLNFCGRNPETQYF
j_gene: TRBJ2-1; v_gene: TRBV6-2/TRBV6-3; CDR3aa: CASPKGDSYNEQFF
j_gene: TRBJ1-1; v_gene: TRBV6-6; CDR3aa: CASSYSRQPPEAFF
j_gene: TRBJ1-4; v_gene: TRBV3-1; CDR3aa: CASSRASTGSATNEKLFF
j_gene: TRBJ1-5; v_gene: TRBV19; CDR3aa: CASSWSSNQPQHF
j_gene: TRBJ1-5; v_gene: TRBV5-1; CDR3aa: CASSLVGRGEEPQHF
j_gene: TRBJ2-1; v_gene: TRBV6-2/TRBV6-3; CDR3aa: CASSRSGIPHNEQFF
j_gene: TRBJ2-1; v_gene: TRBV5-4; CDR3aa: CASSRLADTIYNEQFF
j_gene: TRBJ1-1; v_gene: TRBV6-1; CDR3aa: CASRTGGGGVFF